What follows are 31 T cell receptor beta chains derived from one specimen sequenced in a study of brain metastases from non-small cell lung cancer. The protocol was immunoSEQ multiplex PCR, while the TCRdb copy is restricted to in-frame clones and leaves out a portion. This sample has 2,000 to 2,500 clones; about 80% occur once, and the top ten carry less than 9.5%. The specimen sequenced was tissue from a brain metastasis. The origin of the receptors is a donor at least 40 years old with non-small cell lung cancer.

This CDR3 reads CASSQIQGRTTNEKLFF. In nucleotides, the CDR3 is TGCGCCAGCAGCCAGATACAGGGGAGGACAACTAATGAAAAACTGTTTTTT. The J gene is TRBJ1-4, the V gene TRBV4-1; TRBD1 matches at 7 bases. This CDR3 spans 17 amino acids. The V and J ends lost 3 bases and 0 bases, in that order; junction bases with no gene match: 7. The germline gives CDR1 MGHRA, CDR2 YSYEKL.

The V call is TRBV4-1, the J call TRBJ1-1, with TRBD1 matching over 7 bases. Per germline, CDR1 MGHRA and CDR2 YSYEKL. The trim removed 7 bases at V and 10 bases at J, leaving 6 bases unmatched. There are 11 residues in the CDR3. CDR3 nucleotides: TGCGCCAGCATCCAGGGGGTACGAGCTTTCTTT. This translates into CASIQGVRAFF.

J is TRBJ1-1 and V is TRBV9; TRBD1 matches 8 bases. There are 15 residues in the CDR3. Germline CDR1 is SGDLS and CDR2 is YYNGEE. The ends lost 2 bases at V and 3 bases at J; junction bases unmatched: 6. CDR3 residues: CASSVLTGGDTEAFF. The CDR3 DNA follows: TGTGCCAGCAGCGTCCTCACAGGGGGGGACACTGAAGCTTTCTTT.

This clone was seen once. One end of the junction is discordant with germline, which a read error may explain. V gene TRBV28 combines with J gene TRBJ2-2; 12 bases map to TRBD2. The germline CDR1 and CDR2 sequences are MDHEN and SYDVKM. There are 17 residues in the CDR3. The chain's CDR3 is CASSLWKLAGGPGELFF. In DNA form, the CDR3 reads TGTGCCAGCAGTTTATGGAAGCTAGCGGGAGGGCCCGGGGAACTGTTTTTT.

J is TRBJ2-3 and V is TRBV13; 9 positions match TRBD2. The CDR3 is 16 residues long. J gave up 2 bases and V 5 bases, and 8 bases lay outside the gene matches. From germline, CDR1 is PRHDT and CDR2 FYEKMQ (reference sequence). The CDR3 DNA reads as TGTGCCAGCAGCCATATAGCGGGGGCTATCACAGATACGCAGTATTTT. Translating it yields CASSHIAGAITDTQYF.

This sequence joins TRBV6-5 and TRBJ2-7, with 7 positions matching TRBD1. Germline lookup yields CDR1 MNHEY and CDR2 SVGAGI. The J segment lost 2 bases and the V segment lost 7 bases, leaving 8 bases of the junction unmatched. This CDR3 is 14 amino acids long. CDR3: CASNLRQGTYEQYF. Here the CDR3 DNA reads TGTGCCAGCAACCTTCGACAGGGCACCTACGAGCAGTACTTC.

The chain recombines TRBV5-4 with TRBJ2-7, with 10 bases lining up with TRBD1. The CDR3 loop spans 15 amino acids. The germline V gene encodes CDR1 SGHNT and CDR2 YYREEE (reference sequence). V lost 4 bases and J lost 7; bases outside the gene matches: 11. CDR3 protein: CASSAPGQGWGEQYF. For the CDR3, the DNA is TGTGCCAGCAGCGCGCCGGGACAGGGGTGGGGGGAGCAGTACTTC. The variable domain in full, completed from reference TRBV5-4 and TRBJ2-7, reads ETGVTQSPTHLIKTRGQQVTLRCSSQSGHNTVSWYQQALGQGPQFIFQYYREEENGRGNFPPRFSGLQFPNYSSELNVNALELDDSALYLCASSAPGQGWGEQYFGPGTRLTVT.

The CDR3 DNA reads TGTGCCAGCAGCTTTGTAAGCGGGAGTTACGAGCAGTACTTC. The encoded protein is CASSFVSGSYEQYF. The V and J genes are TRBV5-6 and TRBJ2-7, with 8 bases lining up with TRBD2. Germline V gives CDR1 SGHDT, CDR2 YYEEEE. The trim removed 2 bases at V and 4 bases at J, leaving 5 bases unmatched. The CDR3 runs to 14 residues.

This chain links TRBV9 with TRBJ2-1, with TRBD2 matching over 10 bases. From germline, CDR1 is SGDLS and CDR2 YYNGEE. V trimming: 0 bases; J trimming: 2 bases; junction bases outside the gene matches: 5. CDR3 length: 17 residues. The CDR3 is CASSVGPSGGTYNEQFF. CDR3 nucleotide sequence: TGTGCCAGCAGCGTAGGTCCTAGCGGGGGAACCTACAATGAGCAGTTCTTC. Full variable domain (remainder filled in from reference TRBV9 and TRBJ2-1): DSGVTQTPKHLITATGQRVTLRCSPRSGDLSVYWYQQSLDQGLQFLIQYYNGEERAKGNILERFSAQQFPDLHSELNLSSLELGDSALYFCASSVGPSGGTYNEQFFGPGTRLTVL.

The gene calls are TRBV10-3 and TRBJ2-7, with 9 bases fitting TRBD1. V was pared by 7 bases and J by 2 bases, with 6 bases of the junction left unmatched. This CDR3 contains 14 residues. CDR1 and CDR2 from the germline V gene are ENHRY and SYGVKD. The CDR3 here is CAIIATGGAYEQYF. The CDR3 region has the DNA TGTGCCATCATCGCGACAGGGGGGGCCTACGAGCAGTACTTC.

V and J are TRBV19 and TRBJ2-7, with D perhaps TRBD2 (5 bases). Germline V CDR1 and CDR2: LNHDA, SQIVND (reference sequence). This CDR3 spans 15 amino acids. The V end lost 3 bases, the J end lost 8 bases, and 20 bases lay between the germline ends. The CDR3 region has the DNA TGTGCCAGTAGTATCGACGGGGAAGGTAGAGTACAGCAGTACTTC. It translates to CASSIDGEGRVQQYF.

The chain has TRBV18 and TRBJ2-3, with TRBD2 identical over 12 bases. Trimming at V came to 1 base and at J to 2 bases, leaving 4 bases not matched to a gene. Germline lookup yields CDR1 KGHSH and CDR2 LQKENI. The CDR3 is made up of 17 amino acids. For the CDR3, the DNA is TGTGCCAGCTCACCACTCGCTAGCGGGGGGGTCACAGATACGCAGTATTTT. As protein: CASSPLASGGVTDTQYF.

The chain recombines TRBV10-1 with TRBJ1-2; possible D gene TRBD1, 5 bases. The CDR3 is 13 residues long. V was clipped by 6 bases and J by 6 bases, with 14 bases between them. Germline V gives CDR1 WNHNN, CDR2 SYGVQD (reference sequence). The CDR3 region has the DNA TGCGCCAGCAGCCCGGGACCGGGGGATGGCTACACCTTC. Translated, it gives CASSPGPGDGYTF.

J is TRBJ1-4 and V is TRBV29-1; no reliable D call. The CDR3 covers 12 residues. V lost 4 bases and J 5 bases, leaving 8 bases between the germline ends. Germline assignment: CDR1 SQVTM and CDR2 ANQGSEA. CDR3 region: CSVGWRNEKLFF. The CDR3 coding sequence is TGCAGCGTTGGATGGAGAAATGAAAAACTGTTTTTT.

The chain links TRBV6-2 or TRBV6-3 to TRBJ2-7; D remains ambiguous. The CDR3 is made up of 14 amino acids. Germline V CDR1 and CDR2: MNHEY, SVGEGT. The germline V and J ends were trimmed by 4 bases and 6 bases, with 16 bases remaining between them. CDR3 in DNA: TGTGCCAGCAGTTTGAACTACCCCGGCGGCGAGCAGTACTTC. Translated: CASSLNYPGGEQYF.

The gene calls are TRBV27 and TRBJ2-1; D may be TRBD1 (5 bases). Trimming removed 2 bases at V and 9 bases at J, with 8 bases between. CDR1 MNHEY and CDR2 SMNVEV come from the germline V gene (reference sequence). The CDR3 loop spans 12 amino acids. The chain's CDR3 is CASSLRRGEQFF. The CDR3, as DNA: TGTGCCAGCAGTTTACGAAGGGGTGAGCAGTTCTTC.

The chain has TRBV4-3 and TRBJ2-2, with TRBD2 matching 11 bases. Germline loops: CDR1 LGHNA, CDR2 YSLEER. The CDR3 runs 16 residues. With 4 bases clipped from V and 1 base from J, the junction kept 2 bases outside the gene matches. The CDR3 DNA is TGCGCCAGCAGCCCAGGACTAGCGGGGAACACCGGGGAGCTGTTTTTT. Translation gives CASSPGLAGNTGELFF.

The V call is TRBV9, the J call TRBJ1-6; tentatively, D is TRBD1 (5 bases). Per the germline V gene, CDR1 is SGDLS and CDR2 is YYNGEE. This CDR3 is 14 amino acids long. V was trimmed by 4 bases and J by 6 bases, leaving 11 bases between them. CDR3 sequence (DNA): TGTGCCAGCAGCTGGGGGGGGATTAATTCACCCCTCCACTTT. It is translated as CASSWGGINSPLHF.

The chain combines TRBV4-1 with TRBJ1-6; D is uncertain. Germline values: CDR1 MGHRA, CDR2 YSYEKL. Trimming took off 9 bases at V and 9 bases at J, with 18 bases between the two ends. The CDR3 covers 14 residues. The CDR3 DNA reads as TGCGCCAGTAGCACCCAAATTGTGGGTTCACCCCTCCACTTT. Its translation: CASSTQIVGSPLHF.

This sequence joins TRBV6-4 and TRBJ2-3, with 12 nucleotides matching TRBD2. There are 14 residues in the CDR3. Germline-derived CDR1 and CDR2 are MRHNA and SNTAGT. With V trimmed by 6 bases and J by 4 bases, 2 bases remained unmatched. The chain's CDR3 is CASRTSGGSDTQYF. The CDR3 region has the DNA TGTGCCAGCAGGACTAGCGGGGGTTCAGATACGCAGTATTTT.

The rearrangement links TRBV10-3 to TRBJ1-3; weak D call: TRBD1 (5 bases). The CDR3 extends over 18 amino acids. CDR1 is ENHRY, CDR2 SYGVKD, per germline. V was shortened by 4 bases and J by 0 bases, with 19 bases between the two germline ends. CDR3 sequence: CAISVPKGGGRSGNTIYF. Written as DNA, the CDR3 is TGTGCCATCAGTGTTCCGAAAGGCGGGGGTCGCTCTGGAAACACCATATATTTT.

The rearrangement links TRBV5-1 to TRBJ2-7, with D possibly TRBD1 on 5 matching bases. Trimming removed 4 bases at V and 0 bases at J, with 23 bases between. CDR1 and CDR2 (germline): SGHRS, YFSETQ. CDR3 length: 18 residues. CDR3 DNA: TGCGCCAGCAGCCCAGGGCCTAAAACCCCGACAAGCTCCTACGAGCAGTACTTC. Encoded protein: CASSPGPKTPTSSYEQYF. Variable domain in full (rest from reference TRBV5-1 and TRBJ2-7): KAGVTQTPRYLIKTRGQQVTLSCSPISGHRSVSWYQQTPGQGLQFLFEYFSETQRNKGNFPGRFSGRQFSNSRSEMNVSTLELGDSALYLCASSPGPKTPTSSYEQYFGPGTRLTVT.

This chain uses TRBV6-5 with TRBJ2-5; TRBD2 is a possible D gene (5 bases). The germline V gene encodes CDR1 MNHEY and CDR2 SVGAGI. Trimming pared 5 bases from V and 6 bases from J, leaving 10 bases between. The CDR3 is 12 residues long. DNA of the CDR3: TGTGCCAGCAGTAGCAGGAGGAAGACCCAGTACTTC. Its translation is CASSSRRKTQYF.

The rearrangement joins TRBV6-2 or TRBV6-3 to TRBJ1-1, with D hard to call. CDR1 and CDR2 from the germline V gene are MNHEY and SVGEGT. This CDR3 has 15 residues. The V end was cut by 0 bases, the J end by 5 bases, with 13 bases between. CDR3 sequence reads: CASSYSGEAGTEAFF. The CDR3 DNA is TGTGCCAGCAGTTACTCGGGAGAGGCAGGTACTGAAGCTTTCTTT.

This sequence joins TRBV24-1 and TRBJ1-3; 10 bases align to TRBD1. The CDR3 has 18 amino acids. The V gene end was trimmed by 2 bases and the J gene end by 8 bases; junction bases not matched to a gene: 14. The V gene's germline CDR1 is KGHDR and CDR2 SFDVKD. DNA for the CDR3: TGTGCCACCAGTGATTGTTGTGACAGGGGGCGTCTTGGGGACACCATATATTTT. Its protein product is CATSDCCDRGRLGDTIYF.

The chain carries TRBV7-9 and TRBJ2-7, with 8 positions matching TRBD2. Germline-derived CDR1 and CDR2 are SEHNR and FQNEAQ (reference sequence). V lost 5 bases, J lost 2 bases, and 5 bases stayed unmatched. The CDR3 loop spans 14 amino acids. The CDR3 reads CASSRGGLAYEQYF. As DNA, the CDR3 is TGTGCCAGCAGCCGCGGGGGGTTGGCCTACGAGCAGTACTTC. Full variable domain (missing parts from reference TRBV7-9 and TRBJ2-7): DTGVSQNPRHKITKRGQNVTFRCDPISEHNRLYWYRQTLGQGPEFLTYFQNEAQLEKSRLLSDRFSAERPKGSFSTLEIQRTEQGDSAMYLCASSRGGLAYEQYFGPGTRLTVT.

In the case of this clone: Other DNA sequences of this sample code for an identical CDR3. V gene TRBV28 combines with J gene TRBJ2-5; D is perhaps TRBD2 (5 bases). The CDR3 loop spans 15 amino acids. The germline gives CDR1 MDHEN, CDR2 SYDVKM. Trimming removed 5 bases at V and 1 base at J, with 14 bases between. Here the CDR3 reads CASSPLRAAQETQYF. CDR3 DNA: TGTGCCAGCAGTCCGCTTAGAGCGGCCCAAGAGACCCAGTACTTC.

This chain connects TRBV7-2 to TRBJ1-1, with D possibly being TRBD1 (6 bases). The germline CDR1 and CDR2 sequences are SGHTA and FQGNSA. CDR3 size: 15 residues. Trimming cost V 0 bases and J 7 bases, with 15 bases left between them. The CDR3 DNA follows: TGTGCCAGCAGCTTAGCTCCGGGGGCTATAGATGAAGCTTTCTTT. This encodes CASSLAPGAIDEAFF.

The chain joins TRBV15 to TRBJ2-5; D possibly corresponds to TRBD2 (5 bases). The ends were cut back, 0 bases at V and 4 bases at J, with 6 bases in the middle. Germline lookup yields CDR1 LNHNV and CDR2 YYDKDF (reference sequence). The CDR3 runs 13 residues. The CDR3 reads CATSREGRETQYF. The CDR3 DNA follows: TGTGCCACCAGCAGAGAGGGGAGAGAGACCCAGTACTTC.

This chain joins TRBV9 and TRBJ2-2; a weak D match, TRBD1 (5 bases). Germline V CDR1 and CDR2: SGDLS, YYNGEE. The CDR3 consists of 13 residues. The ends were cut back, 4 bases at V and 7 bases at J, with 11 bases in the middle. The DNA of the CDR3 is TGTGCCAGCAGCTCCAGGGCTGACGGGGAGCTGTTTTTT. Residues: CASSSRADGELFF.

In nucleotides, the CDR3 is TGTGCCAGCAGCTTAGCGCTACAGGGGGCCGCACCCCTCCACTTT. Translating gives CASSLALQGAAPLHF. The V gene is TRBV7-2, the J gene TRBJ1-6; 9 bases fit TRBD1. Germline V lookup: CDR1 SGHTA, CDR2 FQGNSA. The CDR3 extends over 15 amino acids. The junction had 5 bases not matched to a gene; V was cut back by 0 bases and J by 11 bases.